A single sample is the source of the 22 T cell receptor beta chains below, sequenced in a study of cytomegalovirus exposure and HLA in healthy donors. PCR amplification relied on 60 Vbeta primers (plus 13 Jbeta primers). Data came from immunoSEQ multiplex PCR; TCRdb stores just in-frame clones and leaves some out. This table has some 110,000 clones, around 82% appearing once. Sequenced material: PBMCs. The receptor source for this set is a man aged 50 to 60 in good health and CMV-seronegative.

The chain carries TRBV7-9 and TRBJ2-7; weak D call: TRBD1 (5 bases). Germline CDR1 reads SEHNR; CDR2 reads FQNEAQ (reference sequence). The CDR3 loop spans 14 amino acids. Between the trimmed V and J ends, which lost 4 bases and 2 bases, there was a span of 12 bases. The CDR3 loop reads CASSSNAGTYEQYF. For the CDR3, the DNA is TGTGCCAGCAGCTCTAATGCAGGGACCTACGAGCAGTACTTC.

V gene TRBV9 combines with J gene TRBJ1-2; 8 bases align to TRBD1. CDR1 and CDR2 from the germline V gene are SGDLS and YYNGEE. V lost 4 bases and J lost 4; bases outside the gene matches: 3. The CDR3 loop spans 13 amino acids. The CDR3 nucleotides are TGTGCCAGCAGCACCGGGACAGGCTATGGCTACACCTTC. Translation gives CASSTGTGYGYTF.

V gene TRBV28 combines with J gene TRBJ2-5, with a possible D match to TRBD1 (6 bases). The CDR3 contains 14 residues. Trimming pared 2 bases from V and 3 bases from J, leaving 10 bases between. The germline V gene encodes CDR1 MDHEN and CDR2 SYDVKM. CDR3 bases: TGTGCCAGCAGTTTACAGGACAGAAAAGAGACCCAGTACTTC. Translating gives CASSLQDRKETQYF.

The gene calls are TRBV5-1 and TRBJ2-6; perhaps TRBD1 as D (6 bases). The CDR3 is made up of 17 amino acids. Trimming cost V 3 bases and J 1 base, with 14 bases left between them. The germline gives CDR1 SGHRS, CDR2 YFSETQ. CDR3 loop: CASSSGATGSGANVLTF. In DNA form, the CDR3 reads TGCGCCAGCAGCTCCGGCGCAACAGGGTCTGGGGCCAACGTCCTGACTTTC. Complete variable domain (other parts from reference TRBV5-1 and TRBJ2-6): KAGVTQTPRYLIKTRGQQVTLSCSPISGHRSVSWYQQTPGQGLQFLFEYFSETQRNKGNFPGRFSGRQFSNSRSEMNVSTLELGDSALYLCASSSGATGSGANVLTFGAGSRLTVL.

The rearrangement links TRBV7-3 to TRBJ2-3; no clear D. The CDR3 is 14 amino acids. The V end was cut by 0 bases, the J end by 3 bases, with 7 bases between. CDR1 and CDR2 (germline): SGHTA, FQGTGA. Here the CDR3 DNA reads TGTGCCAGCAGCTTAACAGCTTGGACAGATACGCAGTATTTT. Protein product: CASSLTAWTDTQYF.

V and J are TRBV4-1 and TRBJ1-6; D gene ambiguous. Germline assignment: CDR1 MGHRA and CDR2 YSYEKL. This CDR3 has 15 amino acids. V lost 3 bases, J lost 0 bases, and 6 bases lay in between. The CDR3 protein is CASSQRSSYNSPLHF. The CDR3 nucleotides read TGCGCCAGCAGCCAGAGAAGCTCCTATAATTCACCCCTCCACTTT.

This clone was counted between two and nine times. The CDR3 spells CASSRDTFGYTF. The CDR3 DNA reads as TGTGCCAGCAGTAGGGACACTTTTGGCTACACCTTC. The chain links TRBV6-1 to TRBJ1-2; TRBD1 is a possible D gene (6 bases). The CDR3 has 12 residues. With 5 bases removed from V and 7 bases from J, the gap between germline ends came to 11 bases. Germline V gives CDR1 MNHNS, CDR2 SASEGT.

The chain has TRBV11-3 and TRBJ2-2, with D possibly matching TRBD1 (5 bases). This CDR3 is built from 16 residues. V lost 3 bases, J lost 2 bases, and 13 bases lay in between. CDR1 SGHNT and CDR2 YENEEA come from the germline V gene. The CDR3 DNA reads as TGTGCCAGCAGCTTTGCCCAGGGTCCAAACACCGGGGAGCTGTTTTTT. Its protein is CASSFAQGPNTGELFF.

The V and J genes are TRBV2 and TRBJ1-3, with D unclear. Trimming stripped 3 bases from V and 0 bases from J, with 9 bases between. Per germline, CDR1 SNHLY and CDR2 FYNNEI. The CDR3 length is 15 residues. As DNA, the CDR3 is TGTGCCAGCAGTGACCAGATCCTCTCTGGAAACACCATATATTTT. Translating gives CASSDQILSGNTIYF.

The V and J genes are TRBV7-2 and TRBJ1-2; 11 bases map to TRBD1. CDR3 length: 15 amino acids. Germline CDR1 and CDR2: SGHTA and FQGNSA. Trimming took 5 bases from V and 2 from J; bases not matched to a gene: 4. Written as DNA, the CDR3 is TGTGCCAGCAGCAAGGGGGACAGGGGGAACTATGGCTACACCTTC. This translates into CASSKGDRGNYGYTF.

Only a few counts were recorded for this clone. The chain is built from TRBV6-5 and TRBJ2-1; the match to TRBD2 covers 12 bases. Germline assignment: CDR1 MNHEY and CDR2 SVGAGI. Trimming removed 7 bases from V and 7 bases from J; junction bases left unmatched: 5. CDR3 size: 14 residues. The CDR3 DNA follows: TGTGCCAGCAAGACCGGACTAGCGGGGAATGAGCAGTTCTTC. Residues: CASKTGLAGNEQFF.

The chain uses TRBV6-6 and TRBJ2-7; tentatively, D is TRBD1 (6 bases). With 7 bases removed from V and 0 bases from J, the gap between germline ends came to 13 bases. This CDR3 has 14 amino acids. CDR1 and CDR2 from the germline V gene are MNHNY and SVGAGI (reference sequence). CDR3 coding DNA: TGTGCCAGCACCCAGGACAGTGCCTCCTACGAGCAGTACGTC. Protein: CASTQDSASYEQYV.

V and J are TRBV5-6 and TRBJ2-1; 7 positions match TRBD2. Unmatched junction bases numbered 11, after V lost 5 bases and J lost 9 bases. Germline-derived CDR1 and CDR2 are SGHDT and YYEEEE. The CDR3 spans 14 residues. This CDR3 is CASSGGVWVSEQFF. In DNA form, the CDR3 reads TGTGCCAGCAGTGGGGGGGTTTGGGTGAGTGAGCAGTTCTTC.

The V call is TRBV11-2, the J call TRBJ2-3; TRBD2 is a possible D gene (6 bases). The length of the CDR3 is 15 residues. The V end was cut by 1 base, the J end by 3 bases, with 11 bases between. Germline V gene lookup returns CDR1 SGHAT and CDR2 FQNNGV. This chain's CDR3 is CASSLAGVGTDTQYF. CDR3 DNA sequence: TGTGCCAGCAGCTTAGCGGGGGTGGGGACAGATACGCAGTATTTT.

The J gene is TRBJ2-2, the V gene TRBV5-1; D might be TRBD2 (7 bases). This CDR3 has 16 amino acids. V lost 1 base, J lost 6 bases, and 16 bases lay in between. Germline CDR1 reads SGHRS; CDR2 reads YFSETQ. The CDR3: CASSLRRGGTAGELFF. For the CDR3, the DNA is TGCGCCAGCAGCTTGAGAAGGGGGGGTACGGCCGGGGAGCTGTTTTTT.

The gene calls are TRBV7-6 and TRBJ1-4; D is ambiguous. This CDR3 comprises 14 residues. Germline V gives CDR1 SGHVS, CDR2 FNYEAQ. Trimming pared 1 base from V and 4 bases from J, leaving 7 bases between. CDR3 bases: TGTGCCAGCAGCTTAGGGGCATTTAATGAAAAACTGTTTTTT. Its protein product is CASSLGAFNEKLFF.

This clone appeared a single time. The chain employs TRBV18 and TRBJ2-1; a possible D gene is TRBD2 (5 bases). Looked up from germline, CDR1 is KGHSH and CDR2 is LQKENI. V shed 6 bases and J shed 2 bases, with 14 bases lying between them. The CDR3 runs to 15 residues. This CDR3 reads CASSRSTGTYNEQFF. CDR3 DNA sequence: TGTGCCAGCTCGCGCTCGACCGGGACCTACAATGAGCAGTTCTTC.

This chain uses TRBV7-2 with TRBJ1-5; perhaps TRBD1 as D (6 bases). The V end was cut by 1 base, the J end by 6 bases, with 7 bases between. This CDR3 is 13 amino acids long. CDR1 and CDR2 (germline): SGHTA, FQGNSA. The DNA for the CDR3 is TGTGCCAGCAGCTTAGACAGGGTTCAGCCCCAGCATTTT. This codes for CASSLDRVQPQHF.

The chain employs TRBV7-7 and TRBJ1-5; 10 nucleotides agree with TRBD1. The germline gives CDR1 SSHAT, CDR2 FNYEAQ (reference sequence). V shed 4 bases and J 6 bases; nucleotides not matched to a gene: 12. CDR3 length: 17 amino acids. The CDR3 DNA reads as TGTGCCAGCAGCTCAACGTCCCGGGACAGGGGCGGTCAGCCCCAGCATTTT. Protein: CASSSTSRDRGGQPQHF.

This clone was observed a single time. The chain joins TRBV9 to TRBJ1-2, with D possibly TRBD1 on 5 matching bases. Germline-derived CDR1 and CDR2 are SGDLS and YYNGEE. This CDR3 region has 13 residues. Trimming pared 3 bases from V and 9 bases from J, leaving 15 bases between. CDR3 in DNA: TGTGCCAGCAGCGCGGGGGGAAAAACGAGCTACACCTTC. Translating it yields CASSAGGKTSYTF.

The CDR3 bases are TGTGCCAGCAGCTCACACAGGGGAGGCGGGGAGCTGTTTTTT. The encoded protein is CASSSHRGGGELFF. The chain uses TRBV11-3 and TRBJ2-2, with D perhaps TRBD1 (7 bases). The CDR3 is 14 amino acids. In germline, CDR1 is SGHNT, CDR2 YENEEA. Trimming took off 4 bases at V and 7 bases at J, with 13 bases between the two ends.

With respect to this clone: Germline is not matched at one junction end, which may reflect a read error. The chain employs TRBV6-5 and TRBJ1-2, with D maybe TRBD1 (6 bases). The CDR3 sequence is 11 residues long. The V gene's germline CDR1 is MNHEY and CDR2 SVGAGI. The CDR3 nucleotides read TGTGCCAGCACGAAACAGGGAGAAATAGCCTTC. This gives the protein CASTKQGEIAF.